The 12 T cell receptor beta chains below were found in one sample sequenced in a study of cytomegalovirus exposure and HLA in healthy donors. With 60 Vbeta and 13 Jbeta primers, the PCR was carried out. The data were produced by immunoSEQ multiplex PCR, yet TCRdb's version contains in-frame clones alone and is incomplete. Of 95,000 to 150,000 clones in the sample, roughly 82% are singletons; the top ten hold less than 3%. Sequencing input: PBMCs. Receptors originate from a woman aged 40 to 55 in good health and CMV-seropositive.

In this sample, this clone turned up once. The chain combines TRBV19 with TRBJ2-7, with a possible D match to TRBD1 (6 bases). V shed 6 bases and J shed 3 bases, with 9 bases lying between them. CDR3 length: 12 residues. Germline V gene lookup returns CDR1 LNHDA and CDR2 SQIVND (reference sequence). The CDR3 nucleotides are TGTGCCAGTAGCTCACAGGGCTACGAGCAGTACTTC. It is translated as CASSSQGYEQYF.

This rearrangement joins TRBV4-1 to TRBJ2-7; D is perhaps TRBD2 (6 bases). Germline V gene data show CDR1 as MGHRA and CDR2 as YSYEKL. This CDR3 is built from 15 residues. The V and J ends lost 0 bases and 1 base respectively, with 10 bases between them. The chain's CDR3 is CASSQDPGRSYEQYF. Here the CDR3 DNA reads TGCGCCAGCAGCCAAGACCCAGGGAGGTCCTACGAGCAGTACTTC.

This rearrangement joins TRBV5-1 to TRBJ2-1; 7 nucleotides align to TRBD2. Trimming at V came to 4 bases and at J to 9 bases, leaving 7 bases not matched to a gene. CDR1 and CDR2 (germline): SGHRS, YFSETQ. There are 13 residues in the CDR3. CDR3 DNA sequence: TGCGCCAGCAGCACTGGACTAGTGCTTGAGCAGTTCTTC. Its translation is CASSTGLVLEQFF.

Points on this clone: Other DNA sequences in the same sample also yield this CDR3. The rearrangement uses TRBV4-3 and TRBJ2-7, with a possible D match to TRBD1 (6 bases). V was clipped by 1 base and J by 3 bases, with 7 bases between them. The length of the CDR3 is 13 residues. Germline assignment: CDR1 LGHNA and CDR2 YSLEER. In DNA form, the CDR3 reads TGCGCCAGCAGCCAAGTCAGGGGCTACGAGCAGTACTTC. It translates to CASSQVRGYEQYF.

The chain uses TRBV29-1 and TRBJ2-7; possibly TRBD2 for D (6 bases). Germline-derived CDR1 and CDR2 are SQVTM and ANQGSEA. V was cut by 7 bases and J by 0 bases, with 16 bases left in between. The CDR3 is 14 amino acids. The chain's CDR3 is CSGVRDSSSYEQYF. DNA for the CDR3: TGCAGCGGGGTCCGGGACTCGAGCTCCTACGAGCAGTACTTC.

This clone was seen only once. The gene calls are TRBV13 and TRBJ1-4, with 7 bases aligning to TRBD1. This CDR3 is 13 amino acids long. Looked up from germline, CDR1 is PRHDT and CDR2 is FYEKMQ (reference sequence). V gave up 5 bases and J gave up 6 bases; unmatched junction bases: 3. CDR3 bases: TGTGCCAGCAGCGTTGGGACAGATGAAAAACTGTTTTTT. It codes for CASSVGTDEKLFF.

This rearrangement joins TRBV7-6 to TRBJ1-2, with TRBD1 matching 7 bases. The V segment lost 2 bases and the J segment 4 bases; nucleotides outside the gene matches: 1. In germline, CDR1 is SGHVS, CDR2 FNYEAQ. This CDR3 has 13 amino acids. CDR3 residues: CASSLQGGYGYTF. CDR3 nucleotides: TGTGCCAGCAGCTTACAGGGGGGCTATGGCTACACCTTC.

This rearrangement joins TRBV10-3 to TRBJ1-2; 9 bases agree with TRBD1. Trimming took 11 bases from V and 6 from J; bases not matched to a gene: 7. This CDR3 spans 12 amino acids. From germline, CDR1 is ENHRY and CDR2 SYGVKD. The CDR3 region is CAGRDRVDGYTF. The CDR3 DNA follows: TGTGCCGGAAGGGACAGGGTAGATGGCTACACCTTC.

This clone has a single count. The rearrangement uses TRBV11-2 and TRBJ2-7, with D possibly matching TRBD1 (5 bases). V was clipped by 0 bases and J by 3 bases, with 9 bases between them. The CDR3 loop spans 14 amino acids. Per the germline V gene, CDR1 is SGHAT and CDR2 is FQNNGV. The CDR3: CASSLDQGFYEQYF. The CDR3 bases are TGTGCCAGCAGCTTAGATCAGGGTTTCTACGAGCAGTACTTC.

This clone was seen only a few times. The chain recombines TRBV30 with TRBJ2-5; D unresolved. Germline assignment: CDR1 GTSNPN and CDR2 SVGIG (reference sequence). This CDR3 spans 11 amino acids. V gave up 1 base and J gave up 7 bases, with 7 bases separating them. The CDR3 DNA sequence: TGTGCCTGGAGTGCAGTTGGGACCCAGTACTTC. It encodes CAWSAVGTQYF. Drawing the rest from reference TRBV30 and TRBJ2-5, the complete variable domain is SQTIHQWPATLVQPVGSPLSLECTVEGTSNPNLYWYRQAAGRGLQLLFYSVGIGQISSEVPQNLSASRPQDRQFILSSKKLLLSDSGFYLCAWSAVGTQYFGPGTRLLVL.

The chain is built from TRBV27 and TRBJ2-5; 9 bases line up with TRBD1. The end of the DNA is better explained by TRBJ2-7, so the J call may be wrong. This CDR3 has 15 residues. Germline V gene sequence: CDR1 MNHEY, CDR2 SMNVEV (reference sequence). CDR3 nucleotide sequence: TGTGCCAGCAGCTTCTTGCGGGACAGGGACTACGAGCAGTACTTC. This gives the protein CASSFLRDRDYEQYF.

This clone was recorded once. The chain joins TRBV6-5 to TRBJ1-1; the D gene is possibly TRBD1 (5 bases). The CDR3 has 14 residues. Trimming removed 8 bases at V and 4 bases at J, with 17 bases between. Germline CDR1 reads MNHEY; CDR2 reads SVGAGI. The CDR3 loop is CASRPWGEFTEAFF. CDR3 nucleotide sequence: TGTGCCAGCCGGCCCTGGGGGGAATTCACTGAAGCTTTCTTT.